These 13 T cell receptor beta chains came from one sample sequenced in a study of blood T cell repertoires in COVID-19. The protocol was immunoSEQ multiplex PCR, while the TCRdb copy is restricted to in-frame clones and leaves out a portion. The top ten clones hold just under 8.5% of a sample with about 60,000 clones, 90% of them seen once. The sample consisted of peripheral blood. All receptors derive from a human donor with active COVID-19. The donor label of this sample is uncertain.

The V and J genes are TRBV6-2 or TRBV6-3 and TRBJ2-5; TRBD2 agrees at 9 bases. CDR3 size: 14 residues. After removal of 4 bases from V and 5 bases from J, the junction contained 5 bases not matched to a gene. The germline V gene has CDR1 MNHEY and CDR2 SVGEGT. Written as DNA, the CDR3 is TGTGCCAGCAGTTCCACCGGACTAGCGGAGACCCAGTACTTC. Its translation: CASSSTGLAETQYF.

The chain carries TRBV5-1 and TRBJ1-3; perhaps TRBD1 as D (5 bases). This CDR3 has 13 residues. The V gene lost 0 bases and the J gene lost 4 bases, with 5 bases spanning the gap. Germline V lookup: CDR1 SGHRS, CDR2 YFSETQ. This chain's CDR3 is CASSLEGGNTIYF. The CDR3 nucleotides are TGCGCCAGCAGCTTGGAGGGGGGAAACACCATATATTTT.

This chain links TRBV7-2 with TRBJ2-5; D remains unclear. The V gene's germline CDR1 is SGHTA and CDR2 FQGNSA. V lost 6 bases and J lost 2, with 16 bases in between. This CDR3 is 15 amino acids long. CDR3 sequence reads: CASSHLAGRQETQYF. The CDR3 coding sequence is TGTGCCAGCAGTCATTTAGCTGGTCGGCAAGAGACCCAGTACTTC.

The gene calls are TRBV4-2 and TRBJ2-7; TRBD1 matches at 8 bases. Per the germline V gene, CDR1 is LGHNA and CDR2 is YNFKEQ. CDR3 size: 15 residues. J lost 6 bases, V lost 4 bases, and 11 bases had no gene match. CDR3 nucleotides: TGTGCCAGCAGCCCTTCGACAGGGGCGATCCTCGAGCAGTACTTC. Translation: CASSPSTGAILEQYF.

DNA of the CDR3: TGTGCCAGCAGCTCCCGACAGTTCAATGAGCAGTTCTTC. The encoded protein is CASSSRQFNEQFF. The V gene is TRBV9, the J gene TRBJ2-1, with a tentative D call TRBD1 (5 bases). This CDR3 region has 13 residues. The V end was cut by 4 bases, the J end by 6 bases, with 11 bases between. From germline, CDR1 is SGDLS and CDR2 YYNGEE.

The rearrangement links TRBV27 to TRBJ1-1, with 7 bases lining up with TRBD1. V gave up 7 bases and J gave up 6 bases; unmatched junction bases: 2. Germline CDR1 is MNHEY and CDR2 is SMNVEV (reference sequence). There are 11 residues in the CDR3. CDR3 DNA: TGTGCCAGCATCAGGGGGGCTGAAGCTTTCTTT. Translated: CASIRGAEAFF.

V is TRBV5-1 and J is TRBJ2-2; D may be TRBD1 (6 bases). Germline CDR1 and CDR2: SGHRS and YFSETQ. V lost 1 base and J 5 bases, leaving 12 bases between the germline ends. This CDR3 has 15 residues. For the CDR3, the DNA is TGCGCCAGCAGCTTGCAGGGGAAGTCGACCGGGGAGCTGTTTTTT. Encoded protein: CASSLQGKSTGELFF.

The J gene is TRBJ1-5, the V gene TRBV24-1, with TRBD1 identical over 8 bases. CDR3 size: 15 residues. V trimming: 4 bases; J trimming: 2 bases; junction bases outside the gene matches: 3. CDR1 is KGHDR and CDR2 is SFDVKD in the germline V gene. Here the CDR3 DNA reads TGTGCCACCAGTGAAACAGGGGGGGGCAATCAGCCCCAGCATTTT. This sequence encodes CATSETGGGNQPQHF.

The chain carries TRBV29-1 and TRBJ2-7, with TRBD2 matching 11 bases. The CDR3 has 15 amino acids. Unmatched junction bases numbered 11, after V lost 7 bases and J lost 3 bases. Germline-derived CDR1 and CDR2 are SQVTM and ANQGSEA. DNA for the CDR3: TGCAGCGCCGAAAAGACTAGCGGGAACTACTACGAGCAGTACTTC. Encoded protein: CSAEKTSGNYYEQYF.

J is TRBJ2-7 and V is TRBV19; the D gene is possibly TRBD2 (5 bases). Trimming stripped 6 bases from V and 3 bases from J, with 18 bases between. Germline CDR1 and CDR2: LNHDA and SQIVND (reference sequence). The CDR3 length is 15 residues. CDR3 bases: TGTGCCAGTAGCCCATCGGGGTCAGGAGGCTACGAGCAGTACTTC. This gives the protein CASSPSGSGGYEQYF.

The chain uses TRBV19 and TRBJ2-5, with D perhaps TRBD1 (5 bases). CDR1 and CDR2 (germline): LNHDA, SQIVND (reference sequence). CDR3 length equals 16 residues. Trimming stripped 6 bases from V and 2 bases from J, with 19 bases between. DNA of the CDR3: TGTGCCAGTAGACTTACAGGACGCGTAGGACAAGAGACCCAGTACTTC. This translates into CASRLTGRVGQETQYF.

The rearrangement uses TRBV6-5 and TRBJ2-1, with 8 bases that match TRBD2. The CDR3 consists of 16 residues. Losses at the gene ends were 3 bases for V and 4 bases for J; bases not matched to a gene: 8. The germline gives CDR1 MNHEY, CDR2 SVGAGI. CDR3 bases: TGTGCCAGCAGTTATGGGACGGGACTAGTATACAATGAGCAGTTCTTC. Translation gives CASSYGTGLVYNEQFF.

CDR3 in amino acids: CASSVIGWETQYF. The DNA for the CDR3 is TGTGCCAGCAGCGTAATCGGGTGGGAGACCCAGTACTTC. The chain has TRBV9 and TRBJ2-5; D is undetermined. This CDR3 is 13 amino acids long. The V gene's germline CDR1 is SGDLS and CDR2 YYNGEE. Trimming cost V 1 base and J 5 bases, with 9 bases left between them.